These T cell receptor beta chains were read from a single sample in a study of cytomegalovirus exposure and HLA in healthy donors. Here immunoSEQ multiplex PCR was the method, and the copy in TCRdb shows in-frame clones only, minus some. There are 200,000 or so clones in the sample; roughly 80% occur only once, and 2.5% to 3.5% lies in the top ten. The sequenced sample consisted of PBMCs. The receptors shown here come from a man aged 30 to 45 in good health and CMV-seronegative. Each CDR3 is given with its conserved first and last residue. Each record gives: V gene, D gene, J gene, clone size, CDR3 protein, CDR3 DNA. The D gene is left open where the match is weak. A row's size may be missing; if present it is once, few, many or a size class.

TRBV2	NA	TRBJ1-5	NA	CASTKEGSSNQPQHF	TGTGCCAGCACTAAGGAGGGTAGCAGCAATCAGCCCCAGCATTTT
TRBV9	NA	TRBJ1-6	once	CASSDRGSSYNSPLHF	TGTGCCAGCAGCGATCGGGGGAGCTCCTATAATTCACCCCTCCACTTT
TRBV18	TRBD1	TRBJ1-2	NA	CASSPGQGGYGYTF	TGTGCCAGCTCACCAGGACAGGGAGGCTATGGCTACACCTTC
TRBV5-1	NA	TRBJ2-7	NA	CASSNPGGTQTIESYEQYF	TGCGCCAGCAGCAACCCAGGGGGGACTCAGACCATTGAAAGTTACGAGCAGTACTTC
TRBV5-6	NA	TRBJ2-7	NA	CASSPTPGYEQYF	TGTGCCAGCAGCCCTACTCCAGGCTACGAGCAGTACTTC
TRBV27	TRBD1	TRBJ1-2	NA	CASSSTQGALGYTF	TGTGCCAGCAGTTCTACACAGGGGGCTTTGGGCTACACCTTC
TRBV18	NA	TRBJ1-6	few	CASSRLAGIGRPLHF	TGTGCCAGCTCGCGGCTTGCAGGGATTGGTAGGCCCCTCCACTTT
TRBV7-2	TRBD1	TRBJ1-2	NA	CASSLADRGLGGYTF	TGTGCCAGCAGCTTAGCGGACAGGGGGCTAGGTGGCTACACCTTC
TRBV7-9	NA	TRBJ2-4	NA	CASSLGVRGGGWNIQYF	TGTGCCAGCAGCTTAGGGGTGAGAGGCGGGGGCTGGAACATTCAGTACTTC
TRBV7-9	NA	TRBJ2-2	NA	CASSEDRENTGELFF	TGTGCCAGCAGCGAGGACAGAGAGAACACCGGGGAGCTGTTTTTT
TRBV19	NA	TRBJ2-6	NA	CASSIDRRGPLGVLTF	TGTGCCAGTAGTATAGATCGGCGGGGGCCCCTGGGCGTCCTGACTTTC
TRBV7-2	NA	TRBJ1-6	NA	CASSLGSQINSPLHF	TGTGCCAGCAGCTTAGGGTCACAGATTAATTCACCCCTCCACTTT
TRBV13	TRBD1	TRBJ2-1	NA	CASSLYEGQGYNEQFF	TGTGCCAGCAGCTTATACGAGGGACAGGGATACAATGAGCAGTTCTTC
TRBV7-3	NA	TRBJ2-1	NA	CASSFGQSNNEQFF	TGTGCCAGCAGCTTCGGACAGAGCAACAATGAGCAGTTCTTC
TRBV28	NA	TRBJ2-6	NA	CASSPEQGSGGASVLTF	TGTGCCAGCAGCCCCGAGCAGGGATCAGGTGGGGCCAGCGTCCTGACTTTC
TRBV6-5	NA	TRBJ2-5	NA	CASSYRLTQETQYF	TGTGCCAGCAGTTACCGCTTGACTCAAGAGACCCAGTACTTC
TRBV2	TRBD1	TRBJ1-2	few	CASRPRTGNYGYTF	TGTGCCAGCAGGCCCCGGACAGGGAACTATGGCTACACCTTC
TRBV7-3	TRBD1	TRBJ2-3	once	CASSPHRGTSTDTQYF	TGTGCCAGCAGCCCCCACAGGGGGACTAGCACAGATACGCAGTATTTT
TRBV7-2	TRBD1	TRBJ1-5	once	CASSLRTGSNQPQHF	TGTGCCAGCAGCTTAAGGACAGGTAGCAATCAGCCCCAGCATTTT
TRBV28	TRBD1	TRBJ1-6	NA	CASSFRRGSGSPLHF	TGTGCCAGCAGTTTCCGCAGGGGGTCCGGTTCACCCCTCCACTTT
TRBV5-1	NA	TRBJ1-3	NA	CASSSPGNTIYF	TGCGCCAGCAGTTCTCCCGGAAACACCATATATTTT
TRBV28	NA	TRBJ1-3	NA	CASSLSGEPGNTIYF	TGTGCCAGCAGTTTATCTGGAGAGCCTGGAAACACCATATATTTT